This T cell receptor beta chain comes out of a study of Graves' ophthalmopathy and Graves' hyperthyroidism. Overall study results and limits: Blood shared most expanded thyroid clonotypes above 0.001 frequency.

The V gene lost 5 bases and the J gene lost 1 base, with 11 bases spanning the gap. CDR3 size: 14 residues. Per the germline V gene, CDR1 is SNHLY and CDR2 is FYNNEI. This clonotype occurred a few times. Its specificity is not known. A duration under 3 months, NOSPECS ≥4, CAS ≥3 and moderate-to-severe activity characterized the donors with ophthalmopathy. Certain patients were not enrolled. These were patients with other autoimmune diseases, uncontrolled infections, pregnancy or lactation. The authors diagnosed from clinical symptoms, serum thyroxine, TRAb, thyroid ultrasound and orbital computed tomography. RNA transcripts were the source from which TCR beta CDR3 regions were amplified. First-round RT-PCR employed HTBI primers, with a second-round multiplex PCR after it. Each CDR3 protein gets one entry after TCRdb re-called the multiplex PCR reads with MiXCR. This sample has some 750,000 distinct CDR3 sequences, with 35% to 50% found just once.

The receptor's source is an adult man with Graves' ophthalmopathy. The rearrangement uses TRBV2 and TRBJ1-1, with unresolved D. The sample taken for sequencing was peripheral blood. The CDR3 nucleotides read TGTGCCAGCAGTTTTAGCCTCGGGAACACTGAAGCTTTCTTT. Amino acid sequence: CASSFSLGNTEAFF.